One sample yielded the 29 T cell receptor beta chains listed below, sequenced in a study of cytomegalovirus exposure and HLA in healthy donors. 13 Jbeta primers and 60 Vbeta primers were used for the PCR. The method was immunoSEQ multiplex PCR; TCRdb's version includes in-frame clones alone and lacks a portion of them. The sample carries about 190,000 clones, approximately 75% recorded once. Sequenced: PBMCs. All receptors derive from a man between 25 and 39 years old in good health and CMV-seropositive.

The rearrangement joins TRBV27 to TRBJ2-2; D is ambiguous. Per germline, CDR1 MNHEY and CDR2 SMNVEV (reference sequence). The CDR3 runs to 16 residues. The ends were cut back, 5 bases at V and 6 bases at J, with 19 bases in the middle. This CDR3 is CASSPLTKTGSGELFF. The CDR3 DNA reads TGTGCCAGCAGTCCTCTGACCAAGACGGGTTCCGGGGAGCTGTTTTTT.

This clone is a singleton in its sample. The V gene is TRBV15, the J gene TRBJ2-3, with TRBD2 identical over 9 bases. Germline CDR1 LNHNV, CDR2 YYDKDF (reference sequence). CDR3 size: 14 residues. Trimming removed 5 bases from V and 4 bases from J; junction bases left unmatched: 4. CDR3 sequence: CATSAGLASDTQYF. Here the CDR3 DNA reads TGTGCCACCAGCGCGGGACTAGCCTCAGATACGCAGTATTTT. The full variable domain, completed using reference TRBV15 and TRBJ2-3, is DAMVIQNPRYQVTQFGKPVTLSCSQTLNHNVMYWYQQKSSQAPKLLFHYYDKDFNNEADTPDNFQSRRPNTSFCFLDIRSPGLGDTAMYLCATSAGLASDTQYFGPGTRLTVL.

In its sample, this clone was seen once. The V and J genes are TRBV11-2 and TRBJ2-3; TRBD2 aligns across 10 bases. With V trimmed by 5 bases and J by 6 bases, 8 bases remained unmatched. The CDR3 contains 15 residues. Germline V CDR1 and CDR2: SGHAT, FQNNGV. The CDR3 here is CASSLLSGGSDTQYF. The CDR3 DNA reads as TGTGCCAGCAGCCTACTTAGCGGGGGGTCGGATACGCAGTATTTT. The variable domain in full, with the rest retrieved from reference TRBV11-2 and TRBJ2-3, is EAGVAQSPRYKIIEKRQSVAFWCNPISGHATLYWYQQILGQGPKLLIQFQNNGVVDDSQLPKDRFSAERLKGVDSTLKIQPAKLEDSAVYLCASSLLSGGSDTQYFGPGTRLTVL.

J is TRBJ2-7 and V is TRBV5-4; 7 nucleotides line up with TRBD1. V lost 0 bases to trimming and J lost 6 bases; unmatched junction nucleotides: 6. The CDR3 has 14 residues. Germline CDR1 reads SGHNT; CDR2 reads YYREEE (reference sequence). CDR3 DNA sequence: TGTGCCAGCAGCTTGGAACAGGGGTTGGGCGAGCAGTACTTC. This encodes CASSLEQGLGEQYF.

The chain carries TRBV6-5 and TRBJ2-7; D is perhaps TRBD1 (5 bases). CDR3 length: 15 residues. Germline CDR1 and CDR2: MNHEY and SVGAGI. Trimming left V 0 bases short and J 6 bases short, with 15 bases between. The CDR3 spells CASSYSRRGSSEQYF. CDR3 in DNA: TGTGCCAGCAGTTACTCCCGAAGGGGTAGTTCCGAGCAGTACTTC.

In its sample, this clone was seen once. The DNA is left out, because the CDR3 cannot be placed on it with certainty; the CDR3 is given as TCRdb lists it. The chain uses TRBV19 and TRBJ1-3; TRBD1, the table's D call, lacks a check against the DNA. The V gene's germline CDR1 is LNHDA and CDR2 SQIVND (reference sequence). The CDR3 extends over 15 residues, inclusive of both ends. The CDR3 is CVSTSGQVIRNTIYF.

This chain uses TRBV5-1 with TRBJ1-3, with D unresolved. Germline assignment: CDR1 SGHRS and CDR2 YFSETQ. Trimming stripped 0 bases from V and 0 bases from J, with 10 bases between. The CDR3 sequence is 16 residues long. CDR3 nucleotide sequence: TGCGCCAGCAGCTTGGCCCCTGCGGGCTCTGGAAACACCATATATTTT. Amino acid sequence: CASSLAPAGSGNTIYF.

This chain connects TRBV2 to TRBJ2-1; the D is unclear. CDR1 and CDR2 (germline): SNHLY, FYNNEI. The CDR3 is 11 amino acids. V shed 8 bases and J shed 9 bases, with 11 bases lying between them. CDR3 DNA sequence: TGTGCCAGCCATACCGCGAGTGAGCAGTTCTTC. Its translation is CASHTASEQFF.

The count of this clone is one. The chain couples TRBV7-9 to TRBJ1-2; the match to TRBD1 covers 8 bases. This CDR3 is 15 amino acids long. Germline V gene data show CDR1 as SEHNR and CDR2 as FQNEAQ (reference sequence). Trimming at V came to 0 bases and at J to 4 bases, leaving 4 bases not matched to a gene. The CDR3 is CASSLAGQGSYGYTF. As DNA, the CDR3 is TGTGCCAGCAGCTTAGCCGGACAGGGCTCCTATGGCTACACCTTC.

The chain joins TRBV30 to TRBJ2-3, with a weak D call TRBD2 (5 bases). The CDR3 runs 16 residues. Germline lookup yields CDR1 GTSNPN and CDR2 SVGIG (reference sequence). The ends were cut back, 1 base at V and 0 bases at J, with 14 bases in the middle. CDR3 DNA sequence: TGTGCCTGGAGTGGTCGTCTAGCAACCAGCACAGATACGCAGTATTTT. Protein product: CAWSGRLATSTDTQYF.

The V call is TRBV7-2, the J call TRBJ1-1; D perhaps matches TRBD1 (6 bases). Germline-derived CDR1 and CDR2 are SGHTA and FQGNSA. V lost 2 bases, J lost 4 bases, and 11 bases lay in between. The CDR3 has 14 residues. DNA for the CDR3: TGTGCCAGCAGCTTAAACAGGGAAGGCACTGAAGCTTTCTTT. This encodes CASSLNREGTEAFF.

Notes on this clone: A junction end diverges from the germline sequence, so it may reflect a read error. This sequence joins TRBV7-2 and TRBJ2-7; 10 nucleotides line up with TRBD2. In germline, CDR1 is SGHTA, CDR2 FQGNSA. The CDR3 totals 21 residues. CDR3 sequence: CASRLALVTSGRSLSSYEQYF. Written as DNA, the CDR3 is TGTGCCAGCAGGTTAGCCCTGGTGACTAGCGGGCGGTCTTTAAGCTCCTACGAGCAGTACTTC.

This clone was observed a few times. V is TRBV27 and J is TRBJ1-2, with 10 bases aligning to TRBD1. With V trimmed by 5 bases and J by 0 bases, 6 bases remained unmatched. In germline, CDR1 is MNHEY, CDR2 SMNVEV (reference sequence). This CDR3 has 16 amino acids. In nucleotides, the CDR3 is TGTGCCAGCAGTACAACCGGGACAGGGGCTAACTATGGCTACACCTTC. This sequence encodes CASSTTGTGANYGYTF.

The chain carries TRBV29-1 and TRBJ2-7, with 9 bases matching TRBD1. The CDR3 covers 14 residues. Germline trimming cut 3 bases from V and 2 bases from J; bases unmatched to any gene: 5. Germline V gene data show CDR1 as SQVTM and CDR2 as ANQGSEA. The CDR3 nucleotides read TGCAGCGTTGAGGACAGGGGAAAGCCCTACGAGCAGTACTTC. Its protein is CSVEDRGKPYEQYF.

In DNA form, the CDR3 reads TGTGCCAGCAAAAAGGGGTCAGGGACTGAAGCTTTCTTT. Its translation is CASKKGSGTEAFF. The rearrangement joins TRBV6-1 to TRBJ1-1; possible D gene TRBD1, 5 bases. This CDR3 has 13 residues. Germline CDR1 and CDR2: MNHNS and SASEGT. V lost 7 bases and J 5 bases, leaving 14 bases between the germline ends.

The rearrangement joins TRBV4-2 to TRBJ2-3; 8 nucleotides agree with TRBD2. The CDR3 is 15 residues long. Germline V lookup: CDR1 LGHNA, CDR2 YNFKEQ. With V trimmed by 1 base and J by 6 bases, 6 bases remained unmatched. CDR3 protein: CASSQVLRGEDTQYF. DNA of the CDR3: TGTGCCAGCAGCCAAGTCTTGCGGGGGGAGGATACGCAGTATTTT.

This clone appeared once. The chain carries TRBV28 and TRBJ1-3, with 11 bases identical to TRBD1. The CDR3 contains 15 residues. The germline gives CDR1 MDHEN, CDR2 SYDVKM. V trimming: 5 bases; J trimming: 4 bases; junction bases outside the gene matches: 4. The CDR3 spells CASSRTGGTGNTIYF. As DNA, the CDR3 is TGTGCCAGCAGTCGGACAGGGGGCACGGGAAACACCATATATTTT.

The CDR3 DNA follows: TGTGCCAGCAGCCCCCCCGCGGGGGGGGCTTTCTTT. It translates to CASSPPAGGAFF. The rearrangement links TRBV7-9 to TRBJ1-1; D possibly corresponds to TRBD1 (5 bases). Trimming removed 5 bases at V and 11 bases at J, with 15 bases between. The germline V gene has CDR1 SEHNR and CDR2 FQNEAQ (reference sequence). CDR3 length equals 12 residues. The variable domain in full, with the rest retrieved from reference TRBV7-9 and TRBJ1-1, is DTGVSQNPRHKITKRGQNVTFRCDPISEHNRLYWYRQTLGQGPEFLTYFQNEAQLEKSRLLSDRFSAERPKGSFSTLEIQRTEQGDSAMYLCASSPPAGGAFFGQGTRLTVV.

The CDR3 region is CASSYQGASGNTIYF. DNA of the CDR3: TGTGCCAGCAGCTACCAGGGGGCCTCTGGAAACACCATATATTTT. The rearrangement links TRBV7-2 to TRBJ1-3; 8 nucleotides align to TRBD1. This CDR3 has 15 residues. Germline V gives CDR1 SGHTA, CDR2 FQGNSA. The V segment lost 4 bases and the J segment 0 bases; nucleotides outside the gene matches: 2.

This chain uses TRBV18 with TRBJ2-2, with TRBD1 as a possible D gene (5 bases). CDR1 is KGHSH, CDR2 LQKENI, per germline. The CDR3 runs 13 residues. The ends were cut back, 6 bases at V and 6 bases at J, with 11 bases in the middle. CDR3 protein: CASSHDSPGELFF. The CDR3 nucleotides are TGTGCCAGCTCTCACGACAGCCCCGGGGAGCTGTTTTTT.

CDR3 loop: CASSGDRAQETQYF. CDR3 nucleotide sequence: TGTGCCAGCAGTGGGGACAGGGCGCAAGAGACCCAGTACTTC. The rearrangement links TRBV2 to TRBJ2-5; TRBD1 matches 9 bases. The CDR3 has 14 amino acids. Germline trimming cut 4 bases from V and 2 bases from J; bases unmatched to any gene: 2. CDR1 is SNHLY and CDR2 is FYNNEI in the germline V gene.

This chain links TRBV7-8 with TRBJ2-1; 14 bases map to TRBD2. V shed 3 bases and J 9 bases; nucleotides not matched to a gene: 7. The V gene's germline CDR1 is SGHVS and CDR2 FQNEAQ. The CDR3 totals 16 residues. The CDR3 coding sequence is TGTGCCAGCAGCTTGGGACTAGCGGGAGTCGGCGGTGAGCAGTTCTTC. Its protein product is CASSLGLAGVGGEQFF.

This clone came up once. The V call is TRBV7-2, the J call TRBJ2-3; 9 nucleotides line up with TRBD1. Germline loops: CDR1 SGHTA, CDR2 FQGNSA. The length of the CDR3 is 15 residues. The V gene end was trimmed by 2 bases and the J gene end by 7 bases; junction bases not matched to a gene: 7. The CDR3 nucleotides read TGTGCCAGCAGCTTAACGGGACAGGGTCGCCATACGCAGTATTTT. It translates to CASSLTGQGRHTQYF.

This clone was detected a few times. At one of its ends the junction is not consistent with the germline gene, which may arise from a read error. V is TRBV7-7 and J is TRBJ2-5, with 11 positions matching TRBD1. Germline values: CDR1 SSHAT, CDR2 FNYEAQ (reference sequence). This CDR3 is 15 amino acids long. The CDR3, as DNA: TGTGCTAGCAGCCTGGGGACAGGGGGTCAAGAGACCCAGTACTTC. Amino acids: CASSLGTGGQETQYF.

In DNA form, the CDR3 reads TGTGCCAGCAGCAGAAGGACAGGTACCCCCAACGAGCAGTACTTC. As protein: CASSRRTGTPNEQYF. The chain carries TRBV21-1 and TRBJ2-7; the DNA was not used to check the table's D call, TRBD1. TRBV21-1 is designated a pseudogene. This CDR3 is built from 15 residues.

The J gene is TRBJ2-7, the V gene TRBV5-4; 9 positions match TRBD1. In germline, CDR1 is SGHNT, CDR2 YYREEE (reference sequence). This CDR3 has 13 amino acids. J gave up 7 bases and V 3 bases, and 5 bases lay outside the gene matches. The CDR3 nucleotides are TGTGCCAGCAGCTCACAGGGGGCGGGTGAGCAGTACTTC. This codes for CASSSQGAGEQYF.

The chain employs TRBV27 and TRBJ2-7; 13 nucleotides line up with TRBD2. The CDR3 has 17 amino acids. The V gene's germline CDR1 is MNHEY and CDR2 SMNVEV (reference sequence). V lost 2 bases to trimming and J lost 1 base; unmatched junction nucleotides: 5. The CDR3 reads CASSLHTSGRASYEQYF. The CDR3 DNA sequence: TGTGCCAGCAGTTTACACACTAGCGGGAGGGCGTCCTACGAGCAGTACTTC.

V is TRBV29-1 and J is TRBJ2-5; possibly TRBD2 for D (7 bases). From germline, CDR1 is SQVTM and CDR2 ANQGSEA. CDR3 length: 13 amino acids. V was trimmed by 6 bases and J by 5 bases, leaving 16 bases between them. The CDR3 nucleotides read TGCAGCGTGGGAGGGCCCCAGGGGGAGACCCAGTACTTC. This translates into CSVGGPQGETQYF.

This clone has more than one count but fewer than ten. V is TRBV4-3 and J is TRBJ2-7; the match to TRBD1 covers 9 bases. V gave up 4 bases and J gave up 3 bases; unmatched junction bases: 1. The CDR3 runs 13 residues. In germline, CDR1 is LGHNA, CDR2 YSLEER. CDR3 residues: CASSRDRDYEQYF. The CDR3 nucleotides read TGCGCCAGCAGCCGGGACAGGGACTACGAGCAGTACTTC.